These T cell receptor beta chains were read from a single sample in a study of shared clonotypes between healthy human individuals. Libraries were prepared by immunoSEQ multiplex PCR; TCRdb keeps only in-frame clonotypes and omits some of them. The sample records about 2.2 million clones, about 93% being singletons. Sequencing used naive CD8+ T cells from PBMCs. These receptors were obtained from a man between 18 and 29 years old in good health. Some clones in this sample may be carry-over from other donors' samples. Both conserved end residues are part of each CDR3.

j_call v_call cdr3_aa
TRBJ2-5 TRBV28 CASSLPRRLGQETQYF
TRBJ2-7 TRBV19 CASSISADYEQYF
TRBJ2-1 TRBV14 CASSQMVGEGNEQFF
TRBJ2-7 TRBV27 CASSLLTGERQYF
TRBJ2-7 TRBV10-2 CASSEALDRNYEQYF
TRBJ2-1 TRBV28 CASSLLPLAGSYNEQFF
TRBJ2-7 TRBV6-5 CASSYSTGGYEQYF
TRBJ1-2 TRBV29-1 CSVGGGTFYGYTF
TRBJ2-1 TRBV7-9 CASSPDREGVFGNEQFF
TRBJ1-2 TRBV7-9 CASSAQRTGVNGYTF
TRBJ2-1 TRBV9 CASSESGNEQFF
TRBJ2-7 TRBV5-5 CASSFQSSGRAGEQYF
TRBJ2-5 TRBV27 CASSSLGETQYF
TRBJ2-5 TRBV9 CASSVDLLANLPLETQYF
TRBJ1-1 TRBV11-1 CASSLQQGELVNTEAFF
TRBJ2-3 TRBV28 CASSLLLDSDTQYF
TRBJ1-4 TRBV30 CAWSFIKGDRGKLFF
TRBJ2-7 TRBV6-1 CASSEAAGGVTHEQYF
TRBJ2-2 TRBV7-9 CASSLGQPGELFF